The clone carrying this TCR beta chain was counted ten times or more. What it recognizes is unknown. This record belongs to a study of T cells in Graves' hyperthyroidism and ophthalmopathy. Fresh 10 ml peripheral blood yielded PBMCs. There were TCR beta CDR3 regions amplified from RNA transcripts. HTBI primers were the set used in a first-round RT-PCR of the TCR CDR3. TCRdb passed the multiplex PCR reads through MiXCR, listing each CDR3 protein once. In the table there are 500,000 to 750,000 distinct CDR3 sequences, 12% to 15% of which are singletons. Notes on the study in general: Ophthalmopathy cases were set apart from stable hyperthyroidism by a 13 V-J model.

This clonotype was sampled from a woman aged 18-29 years with Graves' ophthalmopathy. Material for sequencing was blood.

The CDR3 reads CASSLGNADTQYF. CDR3 nucleotides: TGTGCCAGCAGCTTGGGTAACGCAGATACGCAGTATTTT. The chain employs TRBV7-2 and TRBJ2-3; no clear D gene. This CDR3 spans 13 amino acids. The germline V gene encodes CDR1 SGHTA and CDR2 FQGNSA. V was trimmed by 3 bases and J by 4 bases, leaving 8 bases between them.